Below, 27 T cell receptor beta chains from the same sample are listed, as sequenced in a study of cytomegalovirus exposure and HLA in healthy donors. PCR amplification relied on 60 Vbeta primers (plus 13 Jbeta primers). The protocol was immunoSEQ multiplex PCR, while the TCRdb copy is restricted to in-frame clones and leaves out a portion. This sample has some 180,000 clones, with around 79% found just once. Specimen: PBMCs. The origin of the receptors is a woman aged 25 to 39 in good health and CMV-seropositive.

V and J are TRBV10-3 and TRBJ2-7, with TRBD1 identical over 8 bases. V shed 11 bases, J shed 3 bases, and the junction held 9 bases outside the gene matches. The CDR3 runs to 13 residues. Germline loops: CDR1 ENHRY, CDR2 SYGVKD. CDR3 in amino acids: CAALTGAGYEQYF. In DNA form, the CDR3 reads TGTGCCGCCCTGACAGGGGCAGGCTACGAGCAGTACTTC.

This clone was found once. The V call is TRBV7-2, the J call TRBJ1-5; D unresolved. This CDR3 spans 13 amino acids. Trimming removed 3 bases from V and 6 bases from J, with 9 bases in between. Germline assignment: CDR1 SGHTA and CDR2 FQGNSA. This chain's CDR3 is CASSLEGSQPQHF. CDR3 DNA: TGTGCCAGCAGCTTGGAGGGAAGTCAGCCCCAGCATTTT.

V is TRBV2 and J is TRBJ2-1, with 11 bases aligning to TRBD1. V was pared by 10 bases and J by 7 bases, with 9 bases of the junction left unmatched. There are 14 residues in the CDR3. CDR1 SNHLY and CDR2 FYNNEI come from the germline V gene. The CDR3 loop is CATSRDRGGNEQFF. The CDR3 nucleotides read TGTGCCACCTCCAGGGACAGGGGGGGGAATGAGCAGTTCTTC.

The genes are TRBV4-1 and TRBJ2-7; TRBD1 aligns across 7 bases. This CDR3 has 17 residues. V lost 0 bases, J lost 4 bases, and 12 bases stayed unmatched. The germline gives CDR1 MGHRA, CDR2 YSYEKL. Here the CDR3 DNA reads TGCGCCAGCAGCCAAGAAACCGGGACAGCCGCCGGGTACGAGCAGTACTTC. Translation: CASSQETGTAAGYEQYF.

A few counts support this clone. This chain connects TRBV25-1 to TRBJ1-1; a weak D match, TRBD1 (5 bases). Trimming shortened V by 1 base and J by 10 bases, and 10 bases separated the two germline ends. The CDR3 loop spans 12 amino acids. From germline, CDR1 is MGHDK and CDR2 SYGVNS. In DNA, the CDR3 is TGTGCCAGCAGTGAATCCGCAGGGCGAGCTTTCTTT. It is translated as CASSESAGRAFF.

The chain joins TRBV5-1 to TRBJ2-5, with D possibly being TRBD1 (5 bases). From germline, CDR1 is SGHRS and CDR2 YFSETQ. V lost 4 bases and J lost 1, with 14 bases in between. CDR3 size: 15 residues. The CDR3 nucleotides are TGCGCCAGCAGCGGCGGACAACCTACCCAAGAGACCCAGTACTTC. Translation gives CASSGGQPTQETQYF.

The rearrangement links TRBV4-3 to TRBJ2-1, with a possible D match to TRBD1 (5 bases). The CDR3 is made up of 16 amino acids. Between the trimmed V and J ends, which lost 1 base and 8 bases, there was a span of 18 bases. In germline, CDR1 is LGHNA, CDR2 YSLEER. The CDR3 is CASSQGHRSHGDEQFF. The CDR3 DNA follows: TGCGCCAGCAGCCAAGGTCACAGGTCACACGGCGATGAGCAGTTCTTC.

The gene calls are TRBV27 and TRBJ1-5, with TRBD1 matching over 7 bases. Germline V lookup: CDR1 MNHEY, CDR2 SMNVEV (reference sequence). After removal of 3 bases from V and 3 bases from J, the junction contained 5 bases not matched to a gene. The length of the CDR3 is 15 residues. CDR3 nucleotides: TGTGCCAGCAGTTTCAGGCAGGGGGACAATCAGCCCCAGCATTTT. Amino acid sequence: CASSFRQGDNQPQHF.

V gene TRBV19 combines with J gene TRBJ1-2, with D tentatively TRBD1 (6 bases). The V gene's germline CDR1 is LNHDA and CDR2 SQIVND (reference sequence). CDR3 size: 13 residues. V dropped 5 bases and J dropped 7 bases, with 14 bases sitting between them. The CDR3 sequence is CASSSQGLAGYTF. The CDR3 DNA reads TGTGCCAGTAGTTCTCAGGGGCTGGCTGGCTACACCTTC.

The gene calls are TRBV7-7 and TRBJ2-1; TRBD2 matches 8 bases. This CDR3 is built from 16 residues. The V segment lost 5 bases and the J segment 10 bases; nucleotides outside the gene matches: 16. Looked up from germline, CDR1 is SSHAT and CDR2 is FNYEAQ (reference sequence). The CDR3 sequence: CASSRGLATGDWEQFF. The CDR3 nucleotides are TGTGCCAGCAGCAGAGGACTAGCCACCGGTGATTGGGAGCAGTTCTTC.

The rearrangement uses TRBV4-1 and TRBJ1-5, with D tentatively TRBD1 (5 bases). CDR1 is MGHRA and CDR2 is YSYEKL in the germline V gene. CDR3 size: 16 residues. V gave up 5 bases and J gave up 0 bases, with 14 bases separating them. CDR3 in DNA: TGCGCCAGCAGCAAAGGACATCCCTATAGCAATCAGCCCCAGCATTTT. Translation gives CASSKGHPYSNQPQHF.

The V gene is TRBV28, the J gene TRBJ2-4; D may be TRBD2 (6 bases). V lost 2 bases and J 0 bases, leaving 14 bases between the germline ends. The CDR3 length is 17 residues. The germline gives CDR1 MDHEN, CDR2 SYDVKM. The CDR3 DNA sequence: TGTGCCAGCAGTTTAGATGTCGGGGGAATAGCCAAAAACATTCAGTACTTC. Amino acid sequence: CASSLDVGGIAKNIQYF.

The chain couples TRBV7-2 to TRBJ1-1, with TRBD1 matching 7 bases. CDR3 length: 15 residues. Germline values: CDR1 SGHTA, CDR2 FQGNSA. V lost 5 bases, J lost 1 base, and 7 bases stayed unmatched. In DNA form, the CDR3 reads TGTGCCAGCAGCCAAACGGGACAGCCGAACACTGAAGCTTTCTTT. This codes for CASSQTGQPNTEAFF.

The chain combines TRBV20-1 with TRBJ1-2; no definite D call. The germline V gene has CDR1 DFQATT and CDR2 SNEGSKA (reference sequence). The CDR3 sequence is 11 residues long. V was cut by 0 bases and J by 8 bases, with 7 bases left in between. CDR3 in amino acids: CSARDRRGYTF. CDR3 bases: TGCAGTGCTAGAGATCGGCGGGGCTACACCTTC.

The V gene is TRBV11-2, the J gene TRBJ1-3; a weak D match, TRBD1 (5 bases). The V end lost 0 bases, the J end lost 4 bases, and 7 bases lay between the germline ends. The germline V gene encodes CDR1 SGHAT and CDR2 FQNNGV. The CDR3 extends over 14 amino acids. In DNA, the CDR3 is TGTGCCAGCAGCTTAGACAGGGTGGGAAACACCATATATTTT. Translation: CASSLDRVGNTIYF.

The V and J genes are TRBV18 and TRBJ1-2; 8 bases match TRBD1. CDR1 and CDR2 (germline): KGHSH, LQKENI. The ends lost 6 bases at V and 4 bases at J; junction bases unmatched: 4. CDR3 length equals 13 residues. For the CDR3, the DNA is TGTGCCAGCTCGGGGGACAGGTCCTATGGCTACACCTTC. Translation: CASSGDRSYGYTF.

This sequence joins TRBV7-7 and TRBJ2-7; no clear D. Per germline, CDR1 SSHAT and CDR2 FNYEAQ (reference sequence). V dropped 2 bases and J dropped 0 bases, with 5 bases sitting between them. This CDR3 contains 13 residues. The CDR3 is CASSLSVSYEQYF. In nucleotides, the CDR3 is TGTGCCAGCAGCTTAAGCGTCTCCTACGAGCAGTACTTC.

The chain uses TRBV5-4 and TRBJ1-2; the D gene is possibly TRBD1 (5 bases). The V gene's germline CDR1 is SGHNT and CDR2 YYREEE (reference sequence). This CDR3 comprises 13 residues. The ends were cut back, 3 bases at V and 4 bases at J, with 10 bases in the middle. The CDR3 loop is CASSSTVGYGYTF. In DNA, the CDR3 is TGTGCCAGCAGCTCGACAGTAGGCTATGGCTACACCTTC.

The V and J genes are TRBV7-9 and TRBJ1-1; D is uncertain. The CDR3 totals 13 residues. V was trimmed by 4 bases and J by 7 bases, leaving 13 bases between them. Per the germline V gene, CDR1 is SEHNR and CDR2 is FQNEAQ (reference sequence). DNA for the CDR3: TGTGCCAGCAGCTACCGAGGATTTCTTGAAGCTTTCTTT. Its translation is CASSYRGFLEAFF.

The chain employs TRBV6-5 and TRBJ2-1; TRBD2 matches at 13 bases. Trimming at V came to 4 bases and at J to 7 bases, leaving 7 bases not matched to a gene. Germline assignment: CDR1 MNHEY and CDR2 SVGAGI. The CDR3 length is 16 residues. The CDR3 spells CASSSTGLAGVNEQFF. The CDR3 DNA reads as TGTGCCAGCAGTTCGACCGGACTAGCGGGAGTTAATGAGCAGTTCTTC.

About this clone itself: One end of the junction fails to match germline, which may point to a read error. This chain connects TRBV7-9 to TRBJ2-1; 11 nucleotides match TRBD2. There are 18 residues in the CDR3. Germline loops: CDR1 SEHNR, CDR2 FQNEAQ (reference sequence). The CDR3 DNA sequence: TGTTCCAGCACCCCCGGGGCGCCACTAGCGGGGGTTTCGGATGAGCAGTTCTTC. It translates to CSSTPGAPLAGVSDEQFF.

The chain has TRBV5-4 and TRBJ2-7, with D possibly matching TRBD2 (6 bases). The germline V and J ends were trimmed by 1 base and 6 bases, with 14 bases remaining between them. The CDR3 totals 14 residues. The germline V gene encodes CDR1 SGHNT and CDR2 YYREEE (reference sequence). CDR3 nucleotides: TGTGCCAGCAGCTTGAACGGAGGGCCCCCCGAGCAGTACTTC. Its protein is CASSLNGGPPEQYF.

The chain joins TRBV7-9 to TRBJ1-4, with D possibly matching TRBD1 (6 bases). Trimming stripped 6 bases from V and 8 bases from J, with 19 bases between. CDR1 and CDR2 from the germline V gene are SEHNR and FQNEAQ (reference sequence). The CDR3 extends over 15 amino acids. CDR3: CASSNRGAGGEKLFF. The CDR3 region has the DNA TGTGCCAGCAGTAACCGGGGGGCAGGCGGCGAAAAACTGTTTTTT.

The chain employs TRBV14 and TRBJ2-4; no clear D gene. V lost 0 bases and J 0 bases, leaving 21 bases between the germline ends. The CDR3 contains 20 residues. The germline CDR1 and CDR2 sequences are SGHDN and FVKESK. The CDR3 loop is CASSQDPRVTTARAKNIQYF. The CDR3 bases are TGTGCCAGCAGCCAAGATCCCCGGGTAACGACCGCTCGAGCCAAAAACATTCAGTACTTC. Full variable domain (rest looked up from reference TRBV14 and TRBJ2-4): EAGVTQFPSHSVIEKGQTVTLRCDPISGHDNLYWYRRVMGKEIKFLLHFVKESKQDESGMPNNRFLAERTGGTYSTLKVQPAELEDSGVYFCASSQDPRVTTARAKNIQYFGAGTRLSVL.

The V and J genes are TRBV27 and TRBJ1-6, with 7 nucleotides matching TRBD1. CDR1 is MNHEY and CDR2 is SMNVEV in the germline V gene (reference sequence). CDR3 size: 14 residues. V trimming: 3 bases; J trimming: 7 bases; junction bases outside the gene matches: 3. For the CDR3, the DNA is TGTGCCAGCAGTTTCGGGACAGCCAATTCACCCCTCCACTTT. This translates into CASSFGTANSPLHF.

The count of this clone is one. The gene calls are TRBV29-1 and TRBJ2-2; D not resolved. The CDR3 has 13 amino acids. V shed 4 bases and J shed 3 bases, with 9 bases lying between them. CDR1 SQVTM and CDR2 ANQGSEA come from the germline V gene. DNA of the CDR3: TGCAGCGTTGGGTGGCTTCACACCGGGGAGCTGTTTTTT. Translating it yields CSVGWLHTGELFF.

The genes are TRBV4-3 and TRBJ2-5, with a possible D match to TRBD1 (6 bases). In germline, CDR1 is LGHNA, CDR2 YSLEER. The CDR3 is 15 residues long. Deletions cut 4 bases from V and 5 bases from J, with 17 bases between. Here the CDR3 DNA reads TGCGCCAGCAGCCGACAACAGGGATGGGAGGAGACCCAGTACTTC. Protein sequence: CASSRQQGWEETQYF.